This T cell receptor (beta chain) was documented in a study of blood T cells in healthy people across ages. For the second PCR, which ran for roughly 7 to 11 cycles, a sample-barcoded 5' primer and a J-beta primer mix were used. MiXCR, run by TCRdb on the 5' RACE reads, gives a single entry per CDR3 protein. Altogether about 780,000 distinct CDR3 sequences are present, 46% being singletons, with the ten largest covering around 18%. The CDR3 extends over 16 amino acids. Germline V gene data show CDR1 as LGHNA and CDR2 as YSLEER. V lost 0 bases to trimming and J lost 8 bases, with 17 bases between them.

This TCR came from a man aged 80 or over in good health. This chain links TRBV4-3 with TRBJ2-1, with D possibly matching TRBD2 (5 bases). Specimen: blood. The CDR3 here is CASSQDLLALHDEQFF. The CDR3 DNA is TGCGCCAGCAGCCAAGATCTCCTAGCTTTGCACGATGAGCAGTTCTTC.